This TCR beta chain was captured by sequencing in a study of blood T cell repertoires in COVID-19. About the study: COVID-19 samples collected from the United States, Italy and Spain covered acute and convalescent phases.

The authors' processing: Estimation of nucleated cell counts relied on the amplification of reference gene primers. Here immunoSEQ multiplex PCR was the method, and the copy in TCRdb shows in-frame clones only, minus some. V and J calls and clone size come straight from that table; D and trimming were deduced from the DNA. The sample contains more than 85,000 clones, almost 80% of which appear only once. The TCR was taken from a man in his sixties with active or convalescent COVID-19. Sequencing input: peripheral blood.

CDR3 nucleotide sequence: TGTGCCAGCAGCCCAACCGGGACTCAGAGGACAGATACGCAGTATTTT. Protein product: CASSPTGTQRTDTQYF. This chain uses TRBV3-1 (or the pseudogene TRBV3-2) with TRBJ2-3, with D possibly matching TRBD2 (6 bases). Germline V lookup: CDR1 LGHDT, CDR2 YNNKEL (reference sequence). Trimming stripped 4 bases from V and 3 bases from J, with 17 bases between. The length of the CDR3 is 16 residues.